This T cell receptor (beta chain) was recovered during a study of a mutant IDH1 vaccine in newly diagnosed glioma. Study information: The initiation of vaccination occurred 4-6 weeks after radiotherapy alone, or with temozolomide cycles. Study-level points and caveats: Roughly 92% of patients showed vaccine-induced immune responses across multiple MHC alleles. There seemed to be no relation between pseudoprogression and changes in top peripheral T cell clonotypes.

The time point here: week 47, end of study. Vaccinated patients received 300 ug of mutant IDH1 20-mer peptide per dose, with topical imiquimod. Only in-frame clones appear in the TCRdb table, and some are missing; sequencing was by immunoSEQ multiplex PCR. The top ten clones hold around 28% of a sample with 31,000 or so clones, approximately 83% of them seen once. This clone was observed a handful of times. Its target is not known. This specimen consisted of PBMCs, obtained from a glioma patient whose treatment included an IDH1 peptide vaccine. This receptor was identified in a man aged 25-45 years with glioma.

CDR3 DNA sequence: TGTGCCTGGAGTGAGGTCGGGGAGCTGTTTTTT. Amino acid sequence: CAWSEVGELFF. The rearrangement uses TRBV30 and TRBJ2-2; D gene unclear. Germline values: CDR1 GTSNPN, CDR2 SVGIG (reference sequence). The CDR3 extends over 11 amino acids. V gave up 1 base and J gave up 7 bases, with 4 bases separating them. The complete variable domain, with remaining parts taken from reference TRBV30 and TRBJ2-2, reads SQTIHQWPATLVQPVGSPLSLECTVEGTSNPNLYWYRQAAGRGLQLLFYSVGIGQISSEVPQNLSASRPQDRQFILSSKKLLLSDSGFYLCAWSEVGELFFGEGSRLTVL.